This passage covers 28 T cell receptor beta chains from one sample sequenced in a study of T-cell reconstitution after alpha-beta-depleted transplantation in children. Preparation of the TCRbeta library was carried out with unique molecular identifiers. TCRdb recomputed calls from the PCR reads with MiXCR, one row per CDR3 protein. Among about 440,000 distinct CDR3 sequences, roughly 43% were seen once, and the ten largest hold approximately 30%. Sequenced material: PBMCs, taken before TCRalphabeta/CD19-depleted stem cell transplant. All receptors derive from a girl under 10 years old with aplastic anemia, due to receive a stem cell transplant.

This chain links TRBV7-8 with TRBJ2-3, with TRBD2 identical over 7 bases. Germline assignment: CDR1 SGHVS and CDR2 FQNEAQ. This CDR3 spans 15 amino acids. After removal of 8 bases from V and 0 bases from J, the junction contained 8 bases not matched to a gene. CDR3 in amino acids: CASLSSGDSTDTQYF. CDR3 DNA: TGTGCCAGCTTATCAAGCGGGGATAGCACAGATACGCAGTATTTT.

This chain joins TRBV7-9 and TRBJ1-5; the D is unclear. Between the trimmed V and J ends, which lost 1 base and 2 bases, there was a span of 9 bases. Germline lookup yields CDR1 SEHNR and CDR2 FQNEAQ (reference sequence). This CDR3 has 15 residues. CDR3 sequence: CASSLEGPGNQPQHF. CDR3 DNA sequence: TGTGCCAGCAGCTTAGAAGGTCCGGGCAATCAGCCCCAGCATTTT.

V usage is TRBV7-3 and J usage is TRBJ2-2; D gene unclear. This CDR3 has 16 amino acids. Deletions cut 1 base from V and 5 bases from J, with 14 bases between. CDR1 and CDR2 (germline): SGHTA, FQGTGA. Written as DNA, the CDR3 is TGTGCCAGCAGCTTAAAGAGGCCCGCCGGAACCGGGGAGCTGTTTTTT. This encodes CASSLKRPAGTGELFF.

The chain employs TRBV4-1 and TRBJ2-5, with TRBD2 identical over 8 bases. Germline V gives CDR1 MGHRA, CDR2 YSYEKL. Losses at the gene ends were 3 bases for V and 4 bases for J; bases not matched to a gene: 7. The CDR3 is 15 residues long. CDR3 sequence: CASSHGRGAGETQYF. CDR3 in DNA: TGCGCCAGCAGCCATGGGCGGGGGGCGGGAGAGACCCAGTACTTC.

This clonotype was counted many times. This chain uses TRBV20-1 with TRBJ2-5; tentative D call: TRBD2 (6 bases). Trimming took off 5 bases at V and 4 bases at J, with 17 bases between the two ends. Per germline, CDR1 DFQATT and CDR2 SNEGSKA (reference sequence). This CDR3 is built from 14 residues. The CDR3 DNA follows: TGCAGTGCTCGCCGACTAGAGGGCACAGAGACCCAGTACTTC. It specifies CSARRLEGTETQYF.

V usage is TRBV12-3 or TRBV12-4 and J usage is TRBJ2-1, with a weak D call TRBD1 (5 bases). V was shortened by 4 bases and J by 5 bases, with 6 bases between the two germline ends. The CDR3 contains 12 residues. In DNA form, the CDR3 reads TGTGCCAGCAGTTGGGGCAACAATGAGCAGTTCTTC. This codes for CASSWGNNEQFF.

This clonotype was seen repeatedly, ten times or more. The chain employs TRBV5-1 and TRBJ2-3, with D unresolved. The germline V gene encodes CDR1 SGHRS and CDR2 YFSETQ. Between the trimmed V and J ends, which lost 4 bases and 0 bases, there was a span of 9 bases. This CDR3 region has 14 residues. CDR3 nucleotides: TGCGCCAGCAGCCCTCAGACTAGCACAGATACGCAGTATTTT. Residues: CASSPQTSTDTQYF.

This clonotype came up many times. This chain joins TRBV5-1 and TRBJ1-6; a weak D match, TRBD1 (5 bases). This CDR3 region has 16 residues. V was cut by 1 base and J by 5 bases, with 13 bases left in between. Germline CDR1 reads SGHRS; CDR2 reads YFSETQ. The CDR3: CASSLFGGTDNSPLHF. In DNA form, the CDR3 reads TGCGCCAGCAGCTTGTTCGGCGGGACTGATAATTCACCCCTCCACTTT.

At least ten counts were recorded for this clonotype. The chain carries TRBV20-1 and TRBJ2-3; 13 nucleotides match TRBD2. Germline V gives CDR1 DFQATT, CDR2 SNEGSKA (reference sequence). The trim removed 4 bases at V and 2 bases at J, leaving 6 bases unmatched. This CDR3 contains 16 residues. This CDR3 is CSATRTSGGFTDTQYF. CDR3 in DNA: TGCAGTGCTACCCGGACTAGCGGGGGTTTCACAGATACGCAGTATTTT.

This clonotype was counted between two and nine times. This sequence joins TRBV20-1 and TRBJ2-7; 7 bases match TRBD2. This CDR3 has 15 residues. Germline trimming cut 7 bases from V and 4 bases from J; bases unmatched to any gene: 16. Germline-derived CDR1 and CDR2 are DFQATT and SNEGSKA (reference sequence). The CDR3 DNA follows: TGCAGTGTTATACGCGGGCGCGGGAGTTTGTACGAGCAGTACTTC. It is translated as CSVIRGRGSLYEQYF.

This clonotype has a handful of counts. V usage is TRBV4-1 and J usage is TRBJ2-7; 9 positions match TRBD2. Trimming removed 0 bases from V and 4 bases from J; junction bases left unmatched: 4. CDR1 is MGHRA, CDR2 YSYEKL, per germline. This CDR3 has 15 amino acids. The CDR3 DNA reads as TGCGCCAGCAGCCAAGATCCAGCGGGAGGTTACGAGCAGTACTTC. It codes for CASSQDPAGGYEQYF.

The sample holds a few counts of this clonotype. The chain's CDR3 is CASSLRGLGTDTQYF. CDR3 in DNA: TGTGCCAGCAGCTTACGGGGCCTGGGCACAGATACGCAGTATTTT. V and J are TRBV7-6 and TRBJ2-3; D possibly uses TRBD1 or TRBD2 (5 bases each). Trimming left V 2 bases short and J 1 base short, with 10 bases between. The CDR3 spans 15 residues. Germline CDR1 SGHVS, CDR2 FNYEAQ.

The V call is TRBV4-1, the J call TRBJ2-3; D uncertain. CDR1 is MGHRA and CDR2 is YSYEKL in the germline V gene. V dropped 0 bases and J dropped 4 bases, with 11 bases sitting between them. The CDR3 is 15 amino acids. The DNA of the CDR3 is TGCGCCAGCAGCCAAGAGATAGTCACAGCAGATACGCAGTATTTT. It codes for CASSQEIVTADTQYF.

This clonotype appeared many times. V usage is TRBV12-3 or TRBV12-4 and J usage is TRBJ1-5; no reliable D call. V shed 6 bases and J shed 2 bases, with 14 bases lying between them. The CDR3 extends over 15 amino acids. The CDR3 bases are TGTGCCAGCAGCCCCGACTTTAGGGGCAATCAGCCCCAGCATTTT. Amino acid sequence: CASSPDFRGNQPQHF.

The chain couples TRBV27 to TRBJ2-7, with 7 bases aligning to TRBD2. The CDR3 runs 16 residues. J lost 3 bases, V lost 4 bases, and 12 bases had no gene match. Germline lookup yields CDR1 MNHEY and CDR2 SMNVEV (reference sequence). The CDR3 nucleotides read TGTGCCAGCAGTTCCCGTCACACCGGGACTAACTACGAGCAGTACTTC. The encoded protein is CASSSRHTGTNYEQYF.

This clonotype was recorded at least ten times. The chain combines TRBV5-1 with TRBJ2-5; D call uncertain. Trimming removed 0 bases from V and 5 bases from J, with 11 bases in between. This CDR3 has 14 amino acids. Germline CDR1 is SGHRS and CDR2 is YFSETQ. CDR3 DNA sequence: TGCGCCAGCAGCTTGGGGCAGGCTGAGGAGACCCAGTACTTC. Translation: CASSLGQAEETQYF.

This clonotype came up many times. V gene TRBV5-1 combines with J gene TRBJ2-1, with D perhaps TRBD2 (6 bases). V gave up 7 bases and J gave up 5 bases, with 16 bases separating them. The CDR3 is made up of 14 amino acids. Germline V gives CDR1 SGHRS, CDR2 YFSETQ. The CDR3 region is CASLAEGTHNEQFF. The CDR3 DNA follows: TGCGCCAGCTTGGCCGAAGGGACTCACAATGAGCAGTTCTTC.

In its sample, this clonotype was seen a few times. V is TRBV5-1 and J is TRBJ2-7; 8 positions agree with TRBD1. V trimming: 4 bases; J trimming: 4 bases; junction bases outside the gene matches: 10. The CDR3 has 15 residues. From germline, CDR1 is SGHRS and CDR2 YFSETQ. For the CDR3, the DNA is TGCGCCAGCAGCGGGGGGACAGGTTCAATTTACGAGCAGTACTTC. Amino acid sequence: CASSGGTGSIYEQYF.

The chain is built from TRBV20-1 and TRBJ1-4, with TRBD1 as a possible D gene (5 bases). V lost 5 bases and J 5 bases, leaving 12 bases between the germline ends. The CDR3 is made up of 13 amino acids. Looked up from germline, CDR1 is DFQATT and CDR2 is SNEGSKA (reference sequence). In nucleotides, the CDR3 is TGCAGTGCTCCCGATAGGGGAAATGAAAAACTGTTTTTT. Its protein product is CSAPDRGNEKLFF.

The chain couples TRBV30 to TRBJ2-3, with 7 bases lining up with TRBD2. CDR3 length: 13 amino acids. V lost 0 bases, J lost 6 bases, and 3 bases stayed unmatched. The germline V gene encodes CDR1 GTSNPN and CDR2 SVGIG (reference sequence). The CDR3 loop is CAWSVGEGDTQYF. Here the CDR3 DNA reads TGTGCCTGGAGTGTCGGGGAGGGGGATACGCAGTATTTT.

The chain uses TRBV28 and TRBJ2-3; D unresolved. Germline V gene data show CDR1 as MDHEN and CDR2 as SYDVKM. The CDR3 covers 15 residues. Trimming took 4 bases from V and 4 from J, leaving 15 bases between them. The CDR3 nucleotides read TGTGCCAGCAGTTCCCCAGGTGGTGGATCAGATACGCAGTATTTT. Translating it yields CASSSPGGGSDTQYF.

In its sample, this clonotype was seen a few times. J is TRBJ2-5 and V is TRBV4-1; D might be TRBD2 (5 bases). Germline CDR1 reads MGHRA; CDR2 reads YSYEKL. V dropped 0 bases and J dropped 5 bases, with 13 bases sitting between them. CDR3 length equals 15 residues. CDR3 residues: CASSQDHGVGETQYF. The DNA for the CDR3 is TGCGCCAGCAGCCAAGATCACGGGGTCGGGGAGACCCAGTACTTC.

This clonotype occurred a few times. V is TRBV5-1 and J is TRBJ2-1; 11 bases map to TRBD2. This CDR3 spans 16 amino acids. Germline V CDR1 and CDR2: SGHRS, YFSETQ. Unmatched junction bases numbered 7, after V lost 4 bases and J lost 4 bases. This CDR3 is CASSSFGTSGYNEQFF. As DNA, the CDR3 is TGCGCCAGCAGCAGCTTTGGGACTAGCGGATACAATGAGCAGTTCTTC.

This clonotype has at least ten counts. The chain links TRBV9 to TRBJ2-7; 8 nucleotides align to TRBD1. This CDR3 spans 15 amino acids. The J segment lost 6 bases and the V segment lost 0 bases, leaving 8 bases of the junction unmatched. Looked up from germline, CDR1 is SGDLS and CDR2 is YYNGEE. In DNA form, the CDR3 reads TGTGCCAGCAGCGTAGGTCCAGGGGGCACATCCGAGCAGTACTTC. This codes for CASSVGPGGTSEQYF.

This clonotype was seen a handful of times. The chain joins TRBV7-2 to TRBJ2-1, with TRBD2 identical over 12 bases. The CDR3 runs 17 residues. With V trimmed by 5 bases and J by 6 bases, 11 bases remained unmatched. The V gene's germline CDR1 is SGHTA and CDR2 FQGNSA. CDR3 in DNA: TGTGCCAGCAGCCGCGATCAGACTAGCGGGAGAACCAATGAGCAGTTCTTC. It yields the protein CASSRDQTSGRTNEQFF.

The J gene is TRBJ1-4, the V gene TRBV9; no firm D call. Germline V gene sequence: CDR1 SGDLS, CDR2 YYNGEE. CDR3 length: 14 residues. Trimming shortened V by 3 bases and J by 5 bases, and 11 bases separated the two germline ends. The CDR3 sequence: CASSAPGRNEKLFF. The CDR3 DNA reads TGTGCCAGCAGCGCCCCCGGTAGGAATGAAAAACTGTTTTTT.

J is TRBJ2-7 and V is TRBV20-1; 10 positions agree with TRBD2. The junction had 8 bases not matched to a gene; V was cut back by 6 bases and J by 3 bases. CDR3 length equals 14 residues. Germline V gene lookup returns CDR1 DFQATT and CDR2 SNEGSKA (reference sequence). CDR3: CSATLAGANYEQYF. As DNA, the CDR3 is TGCAGTGCCACCCTAGCGGGGGCAAACTACGAGCAGTACTTC.

In its sample, this clonotype was seen once. The V call is TRBV7-9, the J call TRBJ1-2; D perhaps matches TRBD1 (5 bases). CDR3 length: 15 residues. Trimming stripped 4 bases from V and 3 bases from J, with 15 bases between. The germline V gene has CDR1 SEHNR and CDR2 FQNEAQ (reference sequence). The DNA of the CDR3 is TGTGCCAGCAGCTCCCATGGGGGAAGGGACTATGGCTACACCTTC. Translating gives CASSSHGGRDYGYTF.